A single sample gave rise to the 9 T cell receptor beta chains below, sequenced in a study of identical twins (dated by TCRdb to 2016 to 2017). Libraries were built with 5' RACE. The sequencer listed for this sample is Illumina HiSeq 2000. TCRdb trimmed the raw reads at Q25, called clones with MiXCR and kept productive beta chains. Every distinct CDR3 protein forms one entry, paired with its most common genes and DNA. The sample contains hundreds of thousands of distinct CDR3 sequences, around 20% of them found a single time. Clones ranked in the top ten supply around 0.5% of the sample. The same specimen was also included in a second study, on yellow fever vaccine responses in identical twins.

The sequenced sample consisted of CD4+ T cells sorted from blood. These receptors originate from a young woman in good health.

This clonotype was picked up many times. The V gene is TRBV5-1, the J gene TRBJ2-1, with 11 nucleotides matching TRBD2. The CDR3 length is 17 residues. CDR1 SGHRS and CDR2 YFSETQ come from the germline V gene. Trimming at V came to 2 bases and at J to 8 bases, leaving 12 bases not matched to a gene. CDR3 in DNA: TGCGCCAGCAGCTTAAGTCCTAGCGGGGGGCCTATTTATGAGCAGTTCTTC. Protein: CASSLSPSGGPIYEQFF.

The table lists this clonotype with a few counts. The CDR3 protein is CASSLGAETQYF. CDR3 bases: TGCGCCAGCAGCTTGGGGGCAGAGACCCAGTACTTC. This sequence joins TRBV5-1 and TRBJ2-5; D is unclear. CDR1 is SGHRS, CDR2 YFSETQ, per germline. Trimming took 0 bases from V and 4 from J, leaving 4 bases between them. The CDR3 has 12 amino acids. Variable domain in full (rest from reference TRBV5-1 and TRBJ2-5): KAGVTQTPRYLIKTRGQQVTLSCSPISGHRSVSWYQQTPGQGLQFLFEYFSETQRNKGNFPGRFSGRQFSNSRSEMNVSTLELGDSALYLCASSLGAETQYFGPGTRLLVL.

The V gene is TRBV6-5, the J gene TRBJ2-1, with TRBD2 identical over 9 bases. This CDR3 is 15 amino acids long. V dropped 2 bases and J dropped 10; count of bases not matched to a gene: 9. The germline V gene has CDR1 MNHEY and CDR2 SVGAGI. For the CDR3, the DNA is TGTGCCAGCAGTTACGATTTGCGGGAGGGCCGGGAGCAGTTCTTC. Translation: CASSYDLREGREQFF.

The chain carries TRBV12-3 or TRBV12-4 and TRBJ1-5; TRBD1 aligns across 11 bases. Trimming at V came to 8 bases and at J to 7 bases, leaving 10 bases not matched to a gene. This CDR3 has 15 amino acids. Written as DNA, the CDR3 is TGTGCCAGCCAAACGGGACAGGGGGTTCGGCAGCCCCAGCATTTT. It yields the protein CASQTGQGVRQPQHF.

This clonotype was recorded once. CDR3 amino acids: CASRDSTSSYNEQFF. CDR3 coding DNA: TGTGCCAGCAGAGATAGTACGAGCTCCTACAATGAGCAGTTCTTC. V and J are TRBV12-3 or TRBV12-4 and TRBJ2-1, with no clear D. Trimming stripped 6 bases from V and 0 bases from J, with 12 bases between. There are 15 residues in the CDR3.

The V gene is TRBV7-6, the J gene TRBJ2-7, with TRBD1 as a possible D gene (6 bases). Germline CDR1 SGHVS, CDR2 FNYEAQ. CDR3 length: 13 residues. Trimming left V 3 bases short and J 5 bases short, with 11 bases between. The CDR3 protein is CASSFTDRNEQYF. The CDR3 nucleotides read TGTGCCAGCAGCTTCACCGACAGGAACGAGCAGTACTTC.

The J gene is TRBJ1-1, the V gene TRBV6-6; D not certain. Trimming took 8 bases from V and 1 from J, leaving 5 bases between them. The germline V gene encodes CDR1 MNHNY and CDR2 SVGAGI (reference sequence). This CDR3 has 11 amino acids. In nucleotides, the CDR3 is TGTGCCAGCTTTGCGAACACTGAAGCTTTCTTT. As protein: CASFANTEAFF.

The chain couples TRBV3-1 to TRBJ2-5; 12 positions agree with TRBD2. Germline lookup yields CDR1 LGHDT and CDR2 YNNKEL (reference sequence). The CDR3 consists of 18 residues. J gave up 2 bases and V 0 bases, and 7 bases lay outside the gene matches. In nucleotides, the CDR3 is TGTGCCAGCAGCCAAGAACGACTAGCGGGAGCTCAACAAGAGACCCAGTACTTC. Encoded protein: CASSQERLAGAQQETQYF.

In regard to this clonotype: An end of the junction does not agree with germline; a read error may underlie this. For the CDR3, the DNA is TGCAGTGCAAGAGGGGCCTGGCGGGGGGGCGGTGAGCAGTTCTTC. This gives the protein CSARGAWRGGGEQFF. The chain recombines TRBV20-1 with TRBJ2-1, with TRBD2 matching 9 bases. CDR3 length: 15 amino acids. Germline assignment: CDR1 DFQATT and CDR2 SNEGSKA (reference sequence).